Following are 10 T cell receptor beta chains from one sample sequenced in a study of OX40 agonist ivuxolimab in advanced cancers. Method: immunoSEQ multiplex PCR; TCRdb's copy keeps in-frame clones and lacks some. The profile covers tens of thousands of clones, with 80% to 95% appearing a single time and more than 0.25% taken by the ten largest. Sequences were derived from CD4+ or CD8+ T cells sorted from blood, sampled in a trial of the OX40 agonist ivuxolimab. The receptors here all came from an adult with an advanced solid tumor such as melanoma, head and neck, liver or kidney cancer.

With regard to this clone: Its ends do not fully match the called genes, so a read error is possible. This CDR3 is also generated by other DNA sequences in the sample. This sequence joins TRBV5-4 and TRBJ1-1, with D possibly TRBD1 on 5 matching bases. Germline values: CDR1 SGHNT, CDR2 YYREEE (reference sequence). CDR3 length: 15 amino acids. The CDR3 sequence: CASSLRGGEYTEAFF. DNA for the CDR3: TGTGCCAGCAGCTTAAGGGGCGGAGAATACACCGAAGCTTTCTTT.

This clone was recorded once. The DNA of the CDR3 is TGTGCCAGCAGCTTTCTGGGGAGGAACAATGAGCAGTTCTTC. Encoded protein: CASSFLGRNNEQFF. The V call is TRBV5-6, the J call TRBJ2-1, with D perhaps matching TRBD2 (6 bases). Germline V gene lookup returns CDR1 SGHDT and CDR2 YYEEEE. This CDR3 is built from 14 residues. V lost 2 bases to trimming and J lost 5 bases, with 11 bases between them. Supplemented by reference TRBV5-6 and TRBJ2-1, the full variable domain reads DAGVTQSPTHLIKTRGQQVTLRCSPKSGHDTVSWYQQALGQGPQFIFQYYEEEERQRGNFPDRFSGHQFPNYSSELNVNALLLGDSALYLCASSFLGRNNEQFFGPGTRLTVL.

This chain joins TRBV13 and TRBJ1-2, with D unclear. Trimming stripped 1 base from V and 0 bases from J, with 9 bases between. This CDR3 has 15 amino acids. Germline V gene sequence: CDR1 PRHDT, CDR2 FYEKMQ (reference sequence). The CDR3 spells CASSLEQIPNYGYTF. The CDR3 nucleotides are TGTGCCAGCAGCTTAGAACAGATACCTAACTATGGCTACACCTTC.

The J gene is TRBJ1-4, the V gene TRBV18; TRBD1 agrees at 9 bases. The CDR3 extends over 15 amino acids. J lost 1 base, V lost 3 bases, and 0 bases had no gene match. Germline CDR1 reads KGHSH; CDR2 reads LQKENI. In DNA form, the CDR3 reads TGTGCCAGCTCACCGGGACAGGGAACTAATGAAAAACTGTTTTTT. This codes for CASSPGQGTNEKLFF.

This clone appeared a few times. The V gene is TRBV2, the J gene TRBJ1-6; D remains ambiguous. The CDR3 consists of 12 residues. V was pared by 7 bases and J by 7 bases, with 8 bases between. Germline V gives CDR1 SNHLY, CDR2 FYNNEI. This chain's CDR3 is CASNIENSPLHF. The CDR3 DNA reads TGTGCCAGCAACATCGAGAATTCACCCCTCCACTTT.

The chain recombines TRBV19 with TRBJ2-1, with TRBD1 matching 7 bases. With 8 bases clipped from V and 5 bases from J, the junction kept 6 bases outside the gene matches. The CDR3 loop spans 13 amino acids. Germline assignment: CDR1 LNHDA and CDR2 SQIVND (reference sequence). The CDR3 spells CASGWDRDNEQFF. The CDR3 nucleotides read TGTGCCAGTGGATGGGACAGAGACAATGAGCAGTTCTTC.

This clone was observed a single time. The chain joins TRBV19 to TRBJ1-3; TRBD1 might be the D (5 bases). The germline V gene has CDR1 LNHDA and CDR2 SQIVND (reference sequence). The CDR3 has 15 amino acids. V was shortened by 4 bases and J by 0 bases, with 10 bases between the two germline ends. The DNA of the CDR3 is TGTGCCAGTAGTAGAGGGACGGACTCTGGAAACACCATATATTTT. It translates to CASSRGTDSGNTIYF.

The J gene is TRBJ2-5, the V gene TRBV7-9; the D is unclear. V lost 6 bases and J lost 5, with 13 bases in between. Germline V gene sequence: CDR1 SEHNR, CDR2 FQNEAQ (reference sequence). The CDR3 extends over 13 amino acids. CDR3 in amino acids: CASSAHMTETQYF. CDR3 nucleotides: TGTGCCAGCAGTGCCCATATGACGGAGACCCAGTACTTC.

This chain joins TRBV28 and TRBJ2-1; 9 positions match TRBD2. V lost 4 bases, J lost 6 bases, and 7 bases stayed unmatched. Germline CDR1 MDHEN, CDR2 SYDVKM. The CDR3 runs 15 residues. This CDR3 reads CASSWAGGPLNEQFF. In nucleotides, the CDR3 is TGTGCCAGCAGTTGGGCGGGGGGGCCTCTCAATGAGCAGTTCTTC.

The chain couples TRBV10-3 to TRBJ2-7; TRBD1 matches 8 bases. The germline CDR1 and CDR2 sequences are ENHRY and SYGVKD. This CDR3 has 15 amino acids. After removal of 3 bases from V and 2 bases from J, the junction contained 6 bases not matched to a gene. The CDR3 here is CAISDSTGAPYEQYF. DNA of the CDR3: TGTGCCATCAGTGACTCGACAGGGGCCCCCTACGAGCAGTACTTC.